The sequence of this T cell receptor beta chain was determined in a study of OX40 agonist ivuxolimab in advanced cancers. About this clone itself: Its specificity is unknown.

Sequencing was performed with immunoSEQ multiplex PCR; in TCRdb, only in-frame clones are kept and a portion is missing. This sample has 60,000 to 80,000 clones; 60% to 85% occur once, and the top ten carry approximately 10%. Study-wide results and caveats: Among some nonresponders, normalized T-cell clonal expansion was also low. CD4+ and CD8+ blood T cells expanded clonally by week 6 at 0.1 to 3.0 mg/kg. On average, CD8+ T cells had more expanded clones than CD4+.

The sequencing here drew on CD4+ or CD8+ T cells sorted from blood, taken in a trial of the OX40 agonist ivuxolimab. The sequence came from an adult with an advanced solid tumor such as melanoma, head and neck, liver or kidney cancer.

The CDR3 DNA reads as TGCGCCAGCCGTGGGGGGGACACCCTATACGAGCAGTACTTC. Translated, it gives CASRGGDTLYEQYF. J is TRBJ2-7 and V is TRBV5-1; possible D gene TRBD2, 7 bases. Trimming removed 7 bases from V and 4 bases from J, with 18 bases in between. The CDR3 has 14 amino acids. The germline V gene has CDR1 SGHRS and CDR2 YFSETQ.